Described below is a single T cell receptor beta chain sequence and its context. This record belongs to a study of cytotoxic CD8 clonotypes in ibrutinib-treated CLL. Study in general: For this cohort, patients were some eleven relapsed/refractory and around 16 treatment-naive, while 17 were IGHV unmutated.

The repertoire was sequenced with immunoSEQ multiplex PCR; TCRdb's copy has only in-frame clones and lacks some. This table has about 97,000 clones, roughly three quarters appearing once. V lost 7 bases and J lost 5, with 11 bases in between. Germline CDR1 reads MNHEY; CDR2 reads SVGAGI. This CDR3 has 12 residues. The sample here was PBMCs, taken after 24 months of ibrutinib treatment. The chain employs TRBV6-5 and TRBJ2-5; D is undetermined. This sequence originates from a human donor with chronic lymphocytic leukemia. CDR3 in DNA: TGTGCCAGCAACGTATTGGAGGAGACCCAGTACTTC. It codes for CASNVLEETQYF.